Shown below are 8 T cell receptor beta chains from a single sample sequenced in a study of cytomegalovirus exposure and HLA in healthy donors. Both 60 Vbeta primers and 13 Jbeta primers went into the PCR. Here immunoSEQ multiplex PCR was the method, and the copy in TCRdb shows in-frame clones only, minus some. The profile shows around 98,000 clones, under 80% of them singletons. The specimen sequenced was PBMCs. The receptors derive from a human donor in good health.

V usage is TRBV7-7 and J usage is TRBJ1-1; D uncertain. Trimming pared 5 bases from V and 7 bases from J, leaving 17 bases between. The CDR3 extends over 14 amino acids. Germline CDR1 and CDR2: SSHAT and FNYEAQ (reference sequence). Written as DNA, the CDR3 is TGTGCCAGCAGCCCCCTTTCCTATCAATTTGAAGCTTTCTTT. Its protein product is CASSPLSYQFEAFF.

The chain carries TRBV6-6 and TRBJ1-1; 11 bases align to TRBD1. The CDR3 runs 14 residues. With 2 bases clipped from V and 5 bases from J, the junction kept 1 base outside the gene matches. Germline V lookup: CDR1 MNHNY, CDR2 SVGAGI (reference sequence). CDR3 bases: TGTGCCAGCAGTTACGGGACAGGGGGTACTGAAGCTTTCTTT. Its protein product is CASSYGTGGTEAFF.

The CDR3 DNA reads as TGCAGCGTTTTAGGGGGTAGAGGGGGCAATGAGCAGTTCTTC. Translating gives CSVLGGRGGNEQFF. The genes are TRBV29-1 and TRBJ2-1; D is perhaps TRBD1 (6 bases). Trimming stripped 5 bases from V and 6 bases from J, with 17 bases between. The CDR3 has 14 amino acids. Germline CDR1 reads SQVTM; CDR2 reads ANQGSEA.

The chain has TRBV7-9 and TRBJ2-5; a possible D gene is TRBD2 (5 bases). The length of the CDR3 is 17 residues. V lost 2 bases and J 7 bases, leaving 23 bases between the germline ends. CDR1 SEHNR and CDR2 FQNEAQ come from the germline V gene (reference sequence). DNA of the CDR3: TGTGCCAGCAGCTTACGGCCCGGCGGAACAAGAGAGGGGACCCAGTACTTC. Translation gives CASSLRPGGTREGTQYF.

This clone showed up many times. The rearrangement links TRBV19 to TRBJ1-4; D call uncertain. Between the trimmed V and J ends, which lost 7 bases and 5 bases, there was a span of 32 bases. This CDR3 has 20 amino acids. CDR1 is LNHDA, CDR2 SQIVND, per germline (reference sequence). The CDR3 DNA is TGTGCCAGTACCCACAAGAGTCTGAGGGAATTGGGCTTAAGAAATGAAAAACTGTTTTTT. Translated, it gives CASTHKSLRELGLRNEKLFF. Complete variable domain (other parts from reference TRBV19 and TRBJ1-4): DGGITQSPKYLFRKEGQNVTLSCEQNLNHDAMYWYRQDPGQGLRLIYYSQIVNDFQKGDIAEGYSVSREKKESFPLTVTSAQKNPTAFYLCASTHKSLRELGLRNEKLFFGSGTQLSVL.

This chain links TRBV6-1 with TRBJ1-6; D gene uncertain. Trimming shortened V by 8 bases and J by 1 base, and 12 bases separated the two germline ends. The CDR3 is 15 amino acids. Germline assignment: CDR1 MNHNS and CDR2 SASEGT. CDR3 sequence: CASVQLESYNSPLHF. DNA of the CDR3: TGTGCCAGCGTCCAATTAGAGTCCTATAATTCACCCCTCCACTTT.

This clone is a singleton in its sample. In DNA, the CDR3 is TGCGCCAGCAGCCGAGGGACTAGCGGCCTACAACAAGAGACCCAGTACTTC. It yields the protein CASSRGTSGLQQETQYF. V is TRBV5-1 and J is TRBJ2-5, with 11 positions matching TRBD2. The germline gives CDR1 SGHRS, CDR2 YFSETQ. V lost 4 bases, J lost 2 bases, and 10 bases stayed unmatched. The CDR3 consists of 17 residues.

The rearrangement joins TRBV5-1 to TRBJ2-3; TRBD2 matches at 9 bases. V gave up 0 bases and J gave up 3 bases; unmatched junction bases: 2. This CDR3 is 15 amino acids long. Germline V gene data show CDR1 as SGHRS and CDR2 as YFSETQ. Here the CDR3 DNA reads TGCGCCAGCAGCTTGGTCCTAGCGGGGACAGATACGCAGTATTTT. This translates into CASSLVLAGTDTQYF.